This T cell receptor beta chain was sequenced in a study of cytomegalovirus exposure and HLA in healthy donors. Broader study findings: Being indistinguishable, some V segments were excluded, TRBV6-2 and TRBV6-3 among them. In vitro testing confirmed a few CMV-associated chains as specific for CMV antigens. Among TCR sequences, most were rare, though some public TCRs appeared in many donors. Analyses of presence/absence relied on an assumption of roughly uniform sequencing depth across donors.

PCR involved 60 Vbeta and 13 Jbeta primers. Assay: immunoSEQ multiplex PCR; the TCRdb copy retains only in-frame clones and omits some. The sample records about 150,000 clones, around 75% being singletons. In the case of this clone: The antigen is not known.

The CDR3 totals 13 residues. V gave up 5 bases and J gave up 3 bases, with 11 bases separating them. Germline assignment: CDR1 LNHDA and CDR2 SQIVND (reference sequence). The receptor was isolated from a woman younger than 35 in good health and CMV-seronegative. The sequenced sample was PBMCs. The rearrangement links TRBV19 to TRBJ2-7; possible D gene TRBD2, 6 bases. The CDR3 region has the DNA TGTGCCAGTAGTTGGGGGGACCTCTACGAGCAGTACTTC. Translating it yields CASSWGDLYEQYF. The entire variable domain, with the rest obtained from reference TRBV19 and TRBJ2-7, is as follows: DGGITQSPKYLFRKEGQNVTLSCEQNLNHDAMYWYRQDPGQGLRLIYYSQIVNDFQKGDIAEGYSVSREKKESFPLTVTSAQKNPTAFYLCASSWGDLYEQYFGPGTRLTVT.